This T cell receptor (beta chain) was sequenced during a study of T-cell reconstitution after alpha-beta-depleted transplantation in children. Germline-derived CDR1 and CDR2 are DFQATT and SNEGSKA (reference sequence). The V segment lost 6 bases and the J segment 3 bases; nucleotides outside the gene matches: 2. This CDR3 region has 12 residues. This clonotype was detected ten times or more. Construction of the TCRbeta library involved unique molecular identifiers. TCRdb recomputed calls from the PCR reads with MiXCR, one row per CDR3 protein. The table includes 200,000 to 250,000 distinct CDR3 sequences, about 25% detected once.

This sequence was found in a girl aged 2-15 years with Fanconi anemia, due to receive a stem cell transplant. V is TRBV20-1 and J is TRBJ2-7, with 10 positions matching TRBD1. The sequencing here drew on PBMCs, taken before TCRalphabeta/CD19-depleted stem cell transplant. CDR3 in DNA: TGCAGTGCGAGGGACAGGGGCTACGAGCAGTACTTC. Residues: CSARDRGYEQYF.